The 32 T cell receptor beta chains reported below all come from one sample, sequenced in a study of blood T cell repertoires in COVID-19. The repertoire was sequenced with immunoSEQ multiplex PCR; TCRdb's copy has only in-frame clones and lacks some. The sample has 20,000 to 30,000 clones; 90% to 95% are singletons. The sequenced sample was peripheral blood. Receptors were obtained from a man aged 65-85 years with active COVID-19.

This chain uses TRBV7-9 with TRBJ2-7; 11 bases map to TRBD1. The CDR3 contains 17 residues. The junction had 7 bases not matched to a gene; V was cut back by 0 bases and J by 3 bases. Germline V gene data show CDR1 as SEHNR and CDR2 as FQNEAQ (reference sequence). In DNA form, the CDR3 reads TGTGCCAGCAGCTTAGCGGCGGACAGGGGGCGTCTCTACGAGCAGTACTTC. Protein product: CASSLAADRGRLYEQYF.

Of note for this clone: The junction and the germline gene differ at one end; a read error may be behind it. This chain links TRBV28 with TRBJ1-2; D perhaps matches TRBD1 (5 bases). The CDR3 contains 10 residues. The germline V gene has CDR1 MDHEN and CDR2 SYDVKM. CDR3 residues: CASSPEPRGF. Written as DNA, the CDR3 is TGTGCCAGCAGTCCTGAACCTAGGGGCTTC.

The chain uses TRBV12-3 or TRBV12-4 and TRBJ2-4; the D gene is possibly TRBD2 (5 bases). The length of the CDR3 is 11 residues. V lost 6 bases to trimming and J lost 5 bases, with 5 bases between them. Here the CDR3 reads CASRRENIQYF. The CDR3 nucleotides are TGTGCCAGCAGGAGGGAAAACATTCAGTACTTC.

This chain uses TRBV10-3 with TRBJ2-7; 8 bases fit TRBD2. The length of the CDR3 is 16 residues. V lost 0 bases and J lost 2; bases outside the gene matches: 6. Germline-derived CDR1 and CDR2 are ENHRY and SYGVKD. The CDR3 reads CAISESIGGAPYEQYF. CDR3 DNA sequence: TGTGCCATCAGTGAGTCGATCGGGGGGGCCCCCTACGAGCAGTACTTC.

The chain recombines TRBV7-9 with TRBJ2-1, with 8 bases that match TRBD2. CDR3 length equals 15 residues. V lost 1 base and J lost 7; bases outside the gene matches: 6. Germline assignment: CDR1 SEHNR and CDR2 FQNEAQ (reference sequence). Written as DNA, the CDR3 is TGTGCCAGCAGCTTAGAACTCCCGGGAGGGAATGAGCAGTTCTTC. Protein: CASSLELPGGNEQFF.

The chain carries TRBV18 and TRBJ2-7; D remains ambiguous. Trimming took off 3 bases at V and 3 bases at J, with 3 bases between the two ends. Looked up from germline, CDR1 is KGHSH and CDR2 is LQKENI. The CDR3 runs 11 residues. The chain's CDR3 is CASSPGYEQYF. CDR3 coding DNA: TGTGCCAGCTCACCCGGCTACGAGCAGTACTTC.

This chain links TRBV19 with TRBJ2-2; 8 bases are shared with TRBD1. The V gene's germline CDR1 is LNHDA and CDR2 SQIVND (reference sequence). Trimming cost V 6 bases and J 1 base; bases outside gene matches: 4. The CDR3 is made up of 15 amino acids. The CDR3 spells CASRWDRMNTGELFF. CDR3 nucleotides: TGTGCCAGTAGGTGGGACAGGATGAACACCGGGGAGCTGTTTTTT.

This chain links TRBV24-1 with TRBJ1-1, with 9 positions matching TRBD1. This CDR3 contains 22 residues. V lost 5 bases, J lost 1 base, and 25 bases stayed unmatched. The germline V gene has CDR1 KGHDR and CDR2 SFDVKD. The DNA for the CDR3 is TGTGCCACCAGTGCCTGGACAGGGGCGATCCACGGGGGTTTAAGAGGGAACACTGAAGCTTTCTTT. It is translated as CATSAWTGAIHGGLRGNTEAFF.

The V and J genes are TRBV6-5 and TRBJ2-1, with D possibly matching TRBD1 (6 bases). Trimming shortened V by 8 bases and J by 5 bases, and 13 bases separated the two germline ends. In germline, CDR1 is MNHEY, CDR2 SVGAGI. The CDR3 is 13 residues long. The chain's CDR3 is CASGDTAHNEQFF. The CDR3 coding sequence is TGTGCCAGCGGGGACACTGCCCACAATGAGCAGTTCTTC.

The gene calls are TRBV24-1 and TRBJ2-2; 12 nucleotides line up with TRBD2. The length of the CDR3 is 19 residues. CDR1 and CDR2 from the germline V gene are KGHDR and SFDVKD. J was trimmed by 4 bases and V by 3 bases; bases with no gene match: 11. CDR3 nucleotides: TGTGCCACCAGTGATAAACCGGGACTAGCGGGCAAAACCACCGGGGAGCTGTTTTTT. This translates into CATSDKPGLAGKTTGELFF.

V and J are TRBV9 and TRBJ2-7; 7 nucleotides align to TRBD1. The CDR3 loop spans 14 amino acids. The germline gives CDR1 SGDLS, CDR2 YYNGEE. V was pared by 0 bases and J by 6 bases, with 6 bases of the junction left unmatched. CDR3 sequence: CASSVGQGVSEQYF. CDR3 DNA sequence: TGTGCCAGCAGCGTAGGTCAGGGGGTTAGCGAGCAGTACTTC.

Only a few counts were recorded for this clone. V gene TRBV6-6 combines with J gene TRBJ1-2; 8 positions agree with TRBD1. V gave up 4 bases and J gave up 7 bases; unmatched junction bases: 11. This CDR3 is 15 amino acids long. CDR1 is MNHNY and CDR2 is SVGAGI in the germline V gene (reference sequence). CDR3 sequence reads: CASSFRNRGSSGYTF. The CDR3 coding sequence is TGTGCCAGCAGTTTCCGAAACAGGGGGTCGTCTGGCTACACCTTC.

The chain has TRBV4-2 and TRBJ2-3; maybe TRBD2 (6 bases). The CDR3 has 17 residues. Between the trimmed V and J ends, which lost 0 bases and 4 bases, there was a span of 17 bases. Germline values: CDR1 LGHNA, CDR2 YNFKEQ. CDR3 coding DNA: TGTGCCAGCAGCCAAGATCGGGGCGGGAAAGTCCCAGATACGCAGTATTTT. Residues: CASSQDRGGKVPDTQYF.

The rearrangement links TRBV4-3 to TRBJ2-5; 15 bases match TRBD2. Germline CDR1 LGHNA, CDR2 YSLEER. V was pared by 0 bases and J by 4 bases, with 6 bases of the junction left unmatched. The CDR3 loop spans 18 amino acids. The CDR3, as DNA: TGCGCCAGCAGCCAAGATAGGGGGACTAGCGGGGGGCGAGAGACCCAGTACTTC. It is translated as CASSQDRGTSGGRETQYF.

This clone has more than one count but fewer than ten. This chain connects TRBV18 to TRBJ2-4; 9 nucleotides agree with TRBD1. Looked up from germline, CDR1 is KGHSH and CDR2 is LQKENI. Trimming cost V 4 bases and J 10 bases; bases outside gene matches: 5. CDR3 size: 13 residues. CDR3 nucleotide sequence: TGTGCCAGCTCACGGGGGACAGGGCAAATTCAGTACTTC. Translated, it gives CASSRGTGQIQYF. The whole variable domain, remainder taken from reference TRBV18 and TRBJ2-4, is NAGVMQNPRHLVRRRGQEARLRCSPMKGHSHVYWYRQLPEEGLKFMVYLQKENIIDESGMPKERFSAEFPKEGPSILRIQQVVRGDSAAYFCASSRGTGQIQYFGAGTRLSVL.

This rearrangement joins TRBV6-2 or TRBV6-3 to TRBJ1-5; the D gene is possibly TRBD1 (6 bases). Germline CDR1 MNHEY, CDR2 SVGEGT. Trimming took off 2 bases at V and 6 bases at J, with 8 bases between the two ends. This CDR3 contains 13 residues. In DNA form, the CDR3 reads TGTGCCAGCAGTTACCAGGGGCTTCAGCCCCAGCATTTT. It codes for CASSYQGLQPQHF.

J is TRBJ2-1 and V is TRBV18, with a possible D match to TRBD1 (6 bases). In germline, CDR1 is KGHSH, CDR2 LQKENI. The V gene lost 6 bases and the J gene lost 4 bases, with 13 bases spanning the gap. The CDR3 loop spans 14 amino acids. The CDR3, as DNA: TGTGCCAGCTCCGTGGGGGCAGGGTACAATGAGCAGTTCTTC. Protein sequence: CASSVGAGYNEQFF.

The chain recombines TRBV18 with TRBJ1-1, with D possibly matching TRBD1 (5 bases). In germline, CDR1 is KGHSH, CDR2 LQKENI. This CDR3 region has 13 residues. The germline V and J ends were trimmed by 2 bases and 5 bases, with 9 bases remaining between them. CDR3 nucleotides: TGTGCCAGCTCACCAGGGAAGGGGACTGAAGCTTTCTTT. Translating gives CASSPGKGTEAFF.

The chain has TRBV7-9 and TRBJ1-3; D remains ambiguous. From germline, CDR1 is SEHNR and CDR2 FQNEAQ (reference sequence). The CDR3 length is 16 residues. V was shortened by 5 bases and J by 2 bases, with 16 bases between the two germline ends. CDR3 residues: CASSPRSTMTGNTIYF. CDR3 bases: TGTGCCAGCAGCCCGCGGTCTACAATGACTGGAAACACCATATATTTT.

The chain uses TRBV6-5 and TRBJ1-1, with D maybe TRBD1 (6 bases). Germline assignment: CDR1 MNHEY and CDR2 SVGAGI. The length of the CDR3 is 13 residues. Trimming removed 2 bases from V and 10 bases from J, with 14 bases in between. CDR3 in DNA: TGTGCCAGCAGTTACCTCACAGGGAGCGGAGCTTTCTTT. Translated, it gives CASSYLTGSGAFF.

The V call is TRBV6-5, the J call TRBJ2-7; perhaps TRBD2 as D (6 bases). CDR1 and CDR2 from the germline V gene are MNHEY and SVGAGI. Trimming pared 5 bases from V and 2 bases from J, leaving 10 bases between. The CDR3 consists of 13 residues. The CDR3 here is CASSTTGAYEQYF. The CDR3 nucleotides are TGTGCCAGCAGTACCACGGGGGCCTACGAGCAGTACTTC.

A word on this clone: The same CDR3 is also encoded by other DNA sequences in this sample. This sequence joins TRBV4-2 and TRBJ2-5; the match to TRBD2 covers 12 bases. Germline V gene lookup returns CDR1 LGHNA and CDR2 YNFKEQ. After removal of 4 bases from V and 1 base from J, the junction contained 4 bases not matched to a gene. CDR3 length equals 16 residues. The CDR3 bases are TGTGCCAGCAGCCGAGGGACTAGCGGGTTCCAAGAGACCCAGTACTTC. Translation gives CASSRGTSGFQETQYF.

The CDR3 DNA reads as TGCGCCAGCAGCTTGTTTCCCAGGGACTACGAGCAGTACTTC. It translates to CASSLFPRDYEQYF. The genes are TRBV5-1 and TRBJ2-7, with D possibly TRBD1 on 5 matching bases. Germline loops: CDR1 SGHRS, CDR2 YFSETQ. V lost 1 base and J 3 bases, leaving 11 bases between the germline ends. CDR3 size: 14 residues. The full variable domain, in which reference TRBV5-1 and TRBJ2-7 provide the parts outside the CDR3, is KAGVTQTPRYLIKTRGQQVTLSCSPISGHRSVSWYQQTPGQGLQFLFEYFSETQRNKGNFPGRFSGRQFSNSRSEMNVSTLELGDSALYLCASSLFPRDYEQYFGPGTRLTVT.

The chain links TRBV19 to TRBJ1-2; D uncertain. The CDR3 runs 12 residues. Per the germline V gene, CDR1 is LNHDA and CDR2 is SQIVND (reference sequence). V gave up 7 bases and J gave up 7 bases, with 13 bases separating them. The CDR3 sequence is CASIETGFGYTF. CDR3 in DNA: TGTGCCAGTATCGAAACGGGGTTTGGCTACACCTTC.

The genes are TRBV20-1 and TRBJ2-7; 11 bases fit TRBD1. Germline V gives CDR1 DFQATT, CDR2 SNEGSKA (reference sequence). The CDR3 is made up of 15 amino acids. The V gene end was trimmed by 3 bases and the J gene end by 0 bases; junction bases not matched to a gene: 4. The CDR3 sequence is CSASVGQGASYEQYF. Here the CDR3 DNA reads TGCAGTGCTAGTGTTGGACAGGGGGCCTCCTACGAGCAGTACTTC.

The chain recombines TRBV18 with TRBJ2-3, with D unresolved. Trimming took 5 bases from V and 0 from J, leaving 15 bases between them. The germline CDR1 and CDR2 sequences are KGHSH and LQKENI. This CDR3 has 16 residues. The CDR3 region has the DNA TGTGCCAGCTCAACTCAGACTCCTCGAAGCACAGATACGCAGTATTTT. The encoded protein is CASSTQTPRSTDTQYF.

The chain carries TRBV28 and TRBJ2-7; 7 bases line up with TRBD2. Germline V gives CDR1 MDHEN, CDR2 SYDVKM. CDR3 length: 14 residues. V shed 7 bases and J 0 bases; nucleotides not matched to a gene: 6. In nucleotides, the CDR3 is TGTGCCAGCACCCCCGGGGGGAGCTCCTACGAGCAGTACTTC. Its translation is CASTPGGSSYEQYF.

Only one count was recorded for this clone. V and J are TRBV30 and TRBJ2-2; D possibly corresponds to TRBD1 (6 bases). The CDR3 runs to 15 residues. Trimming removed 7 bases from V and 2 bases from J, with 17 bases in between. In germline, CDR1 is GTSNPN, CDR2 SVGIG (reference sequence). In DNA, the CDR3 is TGTGCCTCACAGGGACAACTGATCAACACCGGGGAGCTGTTTTTT. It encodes CASQGQLINTGELFF.

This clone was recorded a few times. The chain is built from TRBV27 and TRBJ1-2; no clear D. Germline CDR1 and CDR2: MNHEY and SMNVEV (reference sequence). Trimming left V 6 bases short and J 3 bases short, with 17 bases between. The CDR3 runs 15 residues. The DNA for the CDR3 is TGTGCCAGCAGGACATTGTGGGCAGGCGACTATGGCTACACCTTC. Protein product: CASRTLWAGDYGYTF.

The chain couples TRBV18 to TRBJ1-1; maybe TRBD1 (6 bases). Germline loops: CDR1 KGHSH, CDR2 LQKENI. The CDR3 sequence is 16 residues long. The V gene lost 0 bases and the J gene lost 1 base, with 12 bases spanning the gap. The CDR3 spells CASSPPLGQRNTEAFF. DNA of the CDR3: TGTGCCAGCTCACCACCCTTGGGACAAAGGAACACTGAAGCTTTCTTT.

CDR3 nucleotide sequence: TGTGCCAGCAGCGCGGACAGCCGGGAGACCCAGTACTTC. It specifies CASSADSRETQYF. The chain joins TRBV7-2 to TRBJ2-5, with a weak D call TRBD1 (6 bases). The CDR3 has 13 amino acids. Germline V lookup: CDR1 SGHTA, CDR2 FQGNSA. With 5 bases removed from V and 5 bases from J, the gap between germline ends came to 12 bases.

In nucleotides, the CDR3 is TGTGCCAGCAGTCTAAGATACGAGCAGTACTTC. The encoded protein is CASSLRYEQYF. The chain recombines TRBV28 with TRBJ2-7, with D hard to call. The germline gives CDR1 MDHEN, CDR2 SYDVKM. This CDR3 contains 11 residues. With 5 bases removed from V and 4 bases from J, the gap between germline ends came to 6 bases.